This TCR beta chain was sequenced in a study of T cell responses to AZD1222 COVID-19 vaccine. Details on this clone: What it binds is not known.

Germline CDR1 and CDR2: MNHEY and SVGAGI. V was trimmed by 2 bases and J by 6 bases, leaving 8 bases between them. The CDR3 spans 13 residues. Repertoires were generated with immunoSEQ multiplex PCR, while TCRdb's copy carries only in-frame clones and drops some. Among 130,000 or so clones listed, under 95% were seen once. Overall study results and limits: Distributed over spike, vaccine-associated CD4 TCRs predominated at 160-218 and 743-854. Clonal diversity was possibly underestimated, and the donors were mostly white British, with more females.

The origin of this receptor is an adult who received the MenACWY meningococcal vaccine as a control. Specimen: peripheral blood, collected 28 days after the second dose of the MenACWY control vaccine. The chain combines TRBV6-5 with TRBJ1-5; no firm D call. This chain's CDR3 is CASSYRVGQPQHF. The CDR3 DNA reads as TGTGCCAGCAGTTACAGGGTGGGTCAGCCCCAGCATTTT.